This TCR beta chain was recorded in a study of technical replicates of blood from four donors. This CDR3 has 18 residues. V was shortened by 0 bases and J by 3 bases, with 18 bases between the two germline ends. Sequencing used immunoSEQ multiplex PCR; TCRdb keeps in-frame clones, though not all of them. The profile shows about 97,000 clones, about 95% of them singletons. This receptor was taken from a human donor in good health. The chain links TRBV23-1 to TRBJ1-5; TRBD1 is a possible D gene (6 bases). TRBV23-1 is reported as an ORF; its role is uncertain. The sequencing sample was made of T cells isolated from PBMCs. The CDR3 DNA reads as TGCGCCAGCAGTCAATCCCCGAATGACAGGTGGGTCAATCAGCCCCAGCATTTT. This translates into CASSQSPNDRWVNQPQHF.